The entry below describes one T cell receptor (beta chain). A much larger clone differs from this one at a single base, so this may be a read error. The sample originates from a study of regulatory T cells in long-lasting Graves disease. This sample's time point: newly diagnosed GD, antithyroid drugs for less than 3 months. PBMC-derived RNA was used for the TCR library. Per American Thyroid Association guidelines, Graves' disease was diagnosed. This CDR3 is 18 amino acids long. Germline CDR1 is MNHNS and CDR2 is SASEGT. Arm-PCR of CDR3 regions with iRepertoire HTBI primers generated TCR beta libraries. TCRdb used MiXCR to reprocess the multiplex PCR reads, holding one entry per CDR3 protein. The sample holds some 330,000 distinct CDR3 sequences, roughly 12% seen once. This sample was shared with a second study, whose subject was T cells in Graves' hyperthyroidism and ophthalmopathy. From that report: HTBI primers were the set used in a first-round RT-PCR of the TCR CDR3.

This chain connects TRBV6-1 to TRBJ1-2, with D perhaps matching TRBD1 (5 bases). This TCR was recovered from a woman younger than 30 with Graves disease. The specimen comprised peripheral blood mononuclear cells (PBMCs), sampled at new diagnosis, from a patient treated with antithyroid drugs. CDR3 loop: CAGSRNRDSLGGLHGYTF. The CDR3 nucleotides are TGTGCCGGCAGTAGGAACCGGGACTCCCTAGGAGGTTTGCATGGCTACACCTTC.